The clone carrying this TCR beta chain was recorded a few times. This entry is derived from a study of blood T cells in healthy people across ages. A J-beta primer mix and a sample-barcoded 5' primer were used in a second PCR of roughly 6 to 11 cycles. Each CDR3 protein is one row after TCRdb ran MiXCR on the 5' RACE reads. Found here are about 1.5 million distinct CDR3 sequences, 35% to 45% of them singletons; the top ten hold under 5%. Germline V lookup: CDR1 DFQATT, CDR2 SNEGSKA (reference sequence). CDR3 size: 13 residues. Trimming removed 0 bases at V and 0 bases at J, with 5 bases between. Donation came from healthy Caucasian individuals in Russia who were aged about 6 to 90.

The chain joins TRBV20-1 to TRBJ1-1; D not certain. This sequence was found in a young woman in good health. Specimen: blood. CDR3 protein: CSARDAMNTEAFF. The CDR3 coding sequence is TGCAGTGCTAGAGACGCGATGAACACTGAAGCTTTCTTT.